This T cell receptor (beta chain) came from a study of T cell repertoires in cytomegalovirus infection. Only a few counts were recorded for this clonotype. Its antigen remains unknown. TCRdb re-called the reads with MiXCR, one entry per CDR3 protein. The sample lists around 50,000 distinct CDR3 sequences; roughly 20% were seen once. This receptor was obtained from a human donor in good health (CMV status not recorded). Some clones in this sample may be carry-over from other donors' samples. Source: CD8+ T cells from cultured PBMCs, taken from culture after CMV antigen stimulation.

CDR3 amino acids: CASSPRGPIDSPLHF. CDR3 DNA sequence: TGTGCCAGCAGTCCTCGGGGGCCGATAGATTCACCCCTCCACTTT. V gene TRBV27 combines with J gene TRBJ1-6; possible D gene TRBD1, 6 bases. The CDR3 length is 15 residues. CDR1 MNHEY and CDR2 SMNVEV come from the germline V gene (reference sequence). The ends were cut back, 5 bases at V and 8 bases at J, with 16 bases in the middle.